These 16 T cell receptor beta chains were all obtained from the same sample, sequenced in a study of PD-L1 blockade in urothelial cancer. Repertoires were generated with immunoSEQ multiplex PCR, while TCRdb's copy carries only in-frame clones and drops some. In the table there are around 45,000 clones, around 86% of which are singletons. This sample's time point: pretreatment peripheral blood. The material sequenced was PBMCs, taken around atezolizumab (anti-PD-L1) treatment. The receptors were sampled from a man in his fifties or sixties with urothelial cancer.

The chain carries TRBV11-2 and TRBJ2-7; 8 nucleotides agree with TRBD1. This CDR3 is built from 14 residues. Germline assignment: CDR1 SGHAT and CDR2 FQNNGV. Germline trimming cut 2 bases from V and 0 bases from J; bases unmatched to any gene: 0. The CDR3 region is CASSLTGGSYEQYF. DNA of the CDR3: TGTGCCAGCAGCTTAACAGGGGGCTCCTACGAGCAGTACTTC.

The chain employs TRBV21-1 and TRBJ2-6; the table's D call of TRBD1 was not tested on the DNA. TRBV21-1 constitutes a pseudogene. The CDR3 totals 18 residues. In DNA, the CDR3 is TGTGCCAGCAGCGTCCGGGACACCAACTTCTCTGGGGCCAACGTCCTGACTTTC. It yields the protein CASSVRDTNFSGANVLTF.

The V call is TRBV19, the J call TRBJ1-6; D not certain. Per germline, CDR1 LNHDA and CDR2 SQIVND (reference sequence). The CDR3 runs 14 residues. V lost 2 bases and J lost 9, with 11 bases in between. CDR3: CASSIRERGSPLHF. CDR3 nucleotide sequence: TGTGCCAGTAGTATACGGGAGCGAGGTTCACCCCTCCACTTT.

This sequence joins TRBV27 and TRBJ1-5; D call uncertain. The CDR3 runs to 14 residues. Trimming left V 1 base short and J 3 bases short, with 7 bases between. Germline loops: CDR1 MNHEY, CDR2 SMNVEV (reference sequence). CDR3 protein: CASSLYGSNQPQHF. The CDR3 DNA follows: TGTGCCAGCAGTTTATACGGTTCCAATCAGCCCCAGCATTTT.

This clone was observed a single time. This chain uses TRBV29-1 with TRBJ2-3, with 9 bases aligning to TRBD1. Germline CDR1 is SQVTM and CDR2 is ANQGSEA. J lost 4 bases, V lost 1 base, and 12 bases had no gene match. The CDR3 totals 17 residues. The CDR3 nucleotides read TGCAGCGTTGAAGCTTTACTGGGACAGGGTGGCCCAGATACGCAGTATTTT. Amino acid sequence: CSVEALLGQGGPDTQYF.

The chain joins TRBV6-6 to TRBJ2-7, with D tentatively TRBD1 (6 bases). The CDR3 is made up of 12 amino acids. The germline V gene has CDR1 MNHNY and CDR2 SVGAGI (reference sequence). The germline V and J ends were trimmed by 6 bases and 3 bases, with 9 bases remaining between them. The DNA of the CDR3 is TGTGCCAGCAGAGCAGGGGTCTACGAGCAGTACGTC. Translated, it gives CASRAGVYEQYV.

This chain links TRBV28 with TRBJ1-1, with 9 positions matching TRBD1. The V gene end was trimmed by 6 bases and the J gene end by 11 bases; junction bases not matched to a gene: 10. The CDR3 has 13 amino acids. CDR1 is MDHEN and CDR2 is SYDVKM in the germline V gene. This CDR3 reads CASRATGTGPAFF. The CDR3 bases are TGTGCCAGCAGAGCAACCGGGACAGGGCCGGCTTTCTTT. Based on the CDR3 plus reference TRBV28 and TRBJ1-1, the full variable domain is DVKVTQSSRYLVKRTGEKVFLECVQDMDHENMFWYRQDPGLGLRLIYFSYDVKMKEKGDIPEGYSVSREKKERFSLILESASTNQTSMYLCASRATGTGPAFFGQGTRLTVV.

This clone was seen a single time. The chain is built from TRBV15 and TRBJ1-4, with a weak D call TRBD1 (5 bases). Germline V gene sequence: CDR1 LNHNV, CDR2 YYDKDF (reference sequence). The CDR3 length is 15 residues. With 0 bases removed from V and 4 bases from J, the gap between germline ends came to 9 bases. CDR3 protein: CATSRDSGYNEKLFF. CDR3 nucleotide sequence: TGTGCCACCAGCAGAGATTCAGGGTATAATGAAAAACTGTTTTTT.

This clone was detected once. As DNA, the CDR3 is TGCGCCAGCAGCCAATACCTGGCGGGAGGTCCTGATACGCAGTATTTT. It codes for CASSQYLAGGPDTQYF. The genes are TRBV4-1 and TRBJ2-3; 8 bases line up with TRBD2. The V segment lost 2 bases and the J segment 6 bases; nucleotides outside the gene matches: 10. Germline CDR1 MGHRA, CDR2 YSYEKL. The CDR3 sequence is 16 residues long.

This clone was seen once. This chain uses TRBV5-1 with TRBJ2-6; 7 positions agree with TRBD2. The CDR3 consists of 17 residues. Trimming removed 0 bases from V and 6 bases from J; junction bases left unmatched: 9. Germline V CDR1 and CDR2: SGHRS, YFSETQ. Here the CDR3 reads CASSLAMGGASANVLTF. The CDR3 bases are TGCGCCAGCAGCTTGGCCATGGGAGGGGCCTCGGCCAACGTCCTGACTTTC.

This clone occurred a few times. This chain connects TRBV5-1 to TRBJ1-2, with no clear D. With 0 bases removed from V and 6 bases from J, the gap between germline ends came to 12 bases. The CDR3 totals 14 residues. Germline V lookup: CDR1 SGHRS, CDR2 YFSETQ. The CDR3 DNA reads TGCGCCAGCAGCTTGGAAGGGAGTCGGCATGGCTACACCTTC. It codes for CASSLEGSRHGYTF. The whole variable domain, remainder taken from reference TRBV5-1 and TRBJ1-2, is KAGVTQTPRYLIKTRGQQVTLSCSPISGHRSVSWYQQTPGQGLQFLFEYFSETQRNKGNFPGRFSGRQFSNSRSEMNVSTLELGDSALYLCASSLEGSRHGYTFGSGTRLTVV.

This clone appeared a few times. The V gene is TRBV7-9, the J gene TRBJ2-1; 8 nucleotides agree with TRBD2. CDR3 length: 15 residues. Germline CDR1 and CDR2: SEHNR and FQNEAQ (reference sequence). The V segment lost 5 bases and the J segment 7 bases; nucleotides outside the gene matches: 10. The CDR3 region has the DNA TGTGCCAGCAGCGGGACTAGTTGGGCTGGGAATGAGCAGTTCTTC. It encodes CASSGTSWAGNEQFF.

The J gene is TRBJ1-4, the V gene TRBV29-1; D gene ambiguous. CDR1 SQVTM and CDR2 ANQGSEA come from the germline V gene. Trimming took off 6 bases at V and 3 bases at J, with 14 bases between the two ends. The CDR3 has 14 amino acids. CDR3 amino acids: CSVRNRSSNEKLFF. DNA for the CDR3: TGCAGCGTACGTAACAGAAGTTCTAATGAAAAACTGTTTTTT.

V is TRBV25-1 and J is TRBJ1-5; D remains unclear. Germline CDR1 MGHDK, CDR2 SYGVNS. This CDR3 has 13 residues. Trimming took off 8 bases at V and 5 bases at J, with 13 bases between the two ends. CDR3 in amino acids: CASSEQDHQPQHF. The CDR3 DNA sequence: TGTGCCAGCTCAGAGCAGGATCATCAGCCCCAGCATTTT.

The chain joins TRBV12-2 to TRBJ2-7; the table's D call, TRBD2, was not checked against the DNA. TRBV12-2 is tagged as a pseudogene. This CDR3 is 19 amino acids long. CDR3 loop: CASRLEGAGGPWESDEQYF. As DNA, the CDR3 is TGTGCAAGTCGCTTAGAGGGAGCGGGAGGGCCATGGGAGAGTGACGAGCAGTACTTC.

The chain recombines TRBV7-9 with TRBJ2-3; the D gene is possibly TRBD2 (6 bases). Germline lookup yields CDR1 SEHNR and CDR2 FQNEAQ (reference sequence). V was pared by 5 bases and J by 8 bases, with 29 bases between. This CDR3 contains 18 residues. In nucleotides, the CDR3 is TGTGCCAGCAGCGCCTCTAGCGCGAACCGGAACGGGGCGGGTACGCAGTATTTT. Its translation is CASSASSANRNGAGTQYF.